Listed here are 25 T cell receptor beta chains from one sample, sequenced in a study of beta chain features in type 1 diabetes. Study results and caveats: Moderately but significantly shorter TCRB CDR3s were found in Type 1 diabetes patients in all four CD4+ subsets.

Their specific antigens are unknown. Expressed TCRB transcripts were sequenced because the isolated RNA had all been reverse transcribed beforehand. Libraries were prepared by immunoSEQ multiplex PCR; TCRdb keeps only in-frame clonotypes and omits some of them. The sample lists more than 550,000 clones; over 12% were seen once. The sequencing input was naive CD4+ T cells from blood. All receptors derive from a man between 18 and 35 years old with type 1 diabetes.

The chain uses TRBV7-2 and TRBJ2-7, with no clear D. The CDR3 sequence is 14 residues long. CDR1 and CDR2 from the germline V gene are SGHTA and FQGNSA. V shed 5 bases and J shed 0 bases, with 11 bases lying between them. CDR3 DNA: TGTGCCAGCAGCATAAAGGACGGCTCCTACGAGCAGTACTTC. Protein: CASSIKDGSYEQYF.

In DNA form, the CDR3 reads TGTGCCTGGGACAGTAGCACAGATACGCAGTATTTT. Its protein product is CAWDSSTDTQYF. The rearrangement uses TRBV30 and TRBJ2-3, with D possibly TRBD1 on 5 matching bases. V was trimmed by 5 bases and J by 0 bases, leaving 6 bases between them. Germline values: CDR1 GTSNPN, CDR2 SVGIG (reference sequence). The CDR3 is 12 amino acids.

This clone was observed a few times. The chain recombines TRBV30 with TRBJ2-1; TRBD2 might be the D (6 bases). The germline V gene encodes CDR1 GTSNPN and CDR2 SVGIG (reference sequence). The CDR3 contains 12 residues. V was trimmed by 3 bases and J by 5 bases, leaving 8 bases between them. For the CDR3, the DNA is TGTGCCTGGAGGGCGGGAAACAATGAGCAGTTCTTC. It translates to CAWRAGNNEQFF.

This clone was observed a few times. This rearrangement joins TRBV2 to TRBJ2-3; TRBD2 is a possible D gene (6 bases). Trimming took off 7 bases at V and 2 bases at J, with 13 bases between the two ends. The CDR3 is 14 residues long. Germline V gene lookup returns CDR1 SNHLY and CDR2 FYNNEI. The CDR3 DNA is TGTGCCAGCATGCGGGGTACTTACACAGATACGCAGTATTTT. This translates into CASMRGTYTDTQYF.

V and J are TRBV11-3 and TRBJ2-7; a weak D match, TRBD1 (6 bases). The CDR3 covers 15 residues. Germline CDR1 SGHNT, CDR2 YENEEA. V shed 0 bases and J shed 5 bases, with 14 bases lying between them. The CDR3 region is CASSLDRAGVDEQYF. CDR3 sequence (DNA): TGTGCCAGCAGCTTAGATAGGGCAGGGGTGGACGAGCAGTACTTC. Full variable domain (rest looked up from reference TRBV11-3 and TRBJ2-7): EAGVVQSPRYKIIEKKQPVAFWCNPISGHNTLYWYLQNLGQGPELLIRYENEEAVDDSQLPKDRFSAERLKGVDSTLKIQPAELGDSAVYLCASSLDRAGVDEQYFGPGTRLTVT.

This clone was seen a few times. This chain joins TRBV18 and TRBJ1-1, with 8 nucleotides matching TRBD1. V shed 5 bases, J shed 5 bases, and the junction held 4 bases outside the gene matches. The germline CDR1 and CDR2 sequences are KGHSH and LQKENI. The CDR3 length is 13 residues. The CDR3 DNA reads TGTGCCAGCTCAGGAGGACAGGGAACTGAAGCTTTCTTT. Translated: CASSGGQGTEAFF.

This clone was seen only a few times. The chain links TRBV2 to TRBJ2-5, with TRBD1 as a possible D gene (8 bases). V was clipped by 5 bases and J by 7 bases, with 17 bases between them. The CDR3 is 14 amino acids. CDR1 is SNHLY, CDR2 FYNNEI, per germline. CDR3 nucleotides: TGTGCCAGCAGTCCCAAGGACAGGGAGGGGACCCAGTACTTC. This gives the protein CASSPKDREGTQYF.

The J gene is TRBJ2-5, the V gene TRBV5-6, with D maybe TRBD2 (6 bases). The germline gives CDR1 SGHDT, CDR2 YYEEEE. Trimming removed 2 bases at V and 0 bases at J, with 14 bases between. The CDR3 runs to 16 residues. The CDR3 protein is CASSLGGGAYQETQYF. The CDR3 DNA follows: TGTGCCAGCAGCTTAGGTGGCGGGGCGTACCAAGAGACCCAGTACTTC.

The rearrangement links TRBV6-5 to TRBJ1-6; D is uncertain. Germline-derived CDR1 and CDR2 are MNHEY and SVGAGI. V was clipped by 8 bases and J by 10 bases, with 12 bases between them. The CDR3 length is 12 residues. The CDR3 DNA reads as TGTGCCAGCCGGGCAGCGGAATCACCCCTCCACTTT. This codes for CASRAAESPLHF.

V usage is TRBV30 and J usage is TRBJ1-1; D remains unclear. This CDR3 spans 14 amino acids. Trimming shortened V by 0 bases and J by 1 base, and 9 bases separated the two germline ends. In germline, CDR1 is GTSNPN, CDR2 SVGIG (reference sequence). The CDR3 region is CAWSVLLRNTEAFF. The DNA for the CDR3 is TGTGCCTGGAGTGTACTACTCAGGAACACTGAAGCTTTCTTT.

About this clone itself: The sample holds other DNA sequences that translate to the same CDR3. The chain recombines TRBV6-6 with TRBJ2-7, with TRBD1 as a possible D gene (5 bases). The germline gives CDR1 MNHNY, CDR2 SVGAGI (reference sequence). The V and J ends lost 3 bases and 3 bases respectively, with 12 bases between them. The CDR3 sequence is 14 residues long. The CDR3 coding sequence is TGTGCCAGCAGTTATCCTGACAGAAGCTACGAGCAGTACTTC. Translation: CASSYPDRSYEQYF.

The rearrangement uses TRBV4-1 and TRBJ1-1; TRBD1 might be the D (5 bases). Germline V gives CDR1 MGHRA, CDR2 YSYEKL. V lost 1 base and J 1 base, leaving 10 bases between the germline ends. The CDR3 is made up of 15 amino acids. The chain's CDR3 is CASSQVGRANTEAFF. The CDR3 coding sequence is TGCGCCAGCAGCCAAGTTGGCAGGGCGAACACTGAAGCTTTCTTT.

J is TRBJ1-6 and V is TRBV30, with 9 bases matching TRBD1. Germline trimming cut 1 base from V and 9 bases from J; bases unmatched to any gene: 1. The germline V gene has CDR1 GTSNPN and CDR2 SVGIG (reference sequence). The CDR3 runs to 13 residues. The CDR3 reads CAWSGTGASPLHF. In DNA form, the CDR3 reads TGTGCCTGGAGTGGGACAGGGGCTTCACCCCTCCACTTT.

This clone was picked up a small number of times. The chain uses TRBV2 and TRBJ1-5, with TRBD1 matching 7 bases. J gave up 3 bases and V 6 bases, and 5 bases lay outside the gene matches. The CDR3 is 14 residues long. Germline V lookup: CDR1 SNHLY, CDR2 FYNNEI. The CDR3 DNA is TGTGCCAGCAGCGCTACAGGGGTCAATCAGCCCCAGCATTTT. Its protein product is CASSATGVNQPQHF.

The chain carries TRBV4-3 and TRBJ2-7; 9 positions match TRBD1. This CDR3 is built from 15 residues. Germline CDR1 LGHNA, CDR2 YSLEER. Trimming removed 0 bases from V and 4 bases from J; junction bases left unmatched: 4. CDR3 nucleotides: TGCGCCAGCAGCCAAGACGTGACAGGGGGGTACGAGCAGTACTTC. This sequence encodes CASSQDVTGGYEQYF.

The gene calls are TRBV7-2 and TRBJ1-2, with TRBD1 identical over 7 bases. This CDR3 contains 14 residues. Germline-derived CDR1 and CDR2 are SGHTA and FQGNSA. V lost 5 bases to trimming and J lost 5 bases; unmatched junction nucleotides: 8. The CDR3 DNA reads TGTGCCAGCAGCCTCCGGGACAGCTATTATGGCTACACCTTC. Its protein is CASSLRDSYYGYTF.

This CDR3 is CASRSGPLNTEAFF. As DNA, the CDR3 is TGTGCCAGCCGATCGGGACCCTTGAACACTGAAGCTTTCTTT. The V call is TRBV7-2, the J call TRBJ1-1; maybe TRBD1 (5 bases). Germline CDR1 is SGHTA and CDR2 is FQGNSA. V shed 8 bases and J shed 0 bases, with 13 bases lying between them. The CDR3 covers 14 residues.

A few counts support this clone. The chain joins TRBV9 to TRBJ2-1; no definite D call. This CDR3 contains 15 residues. The germline gives CDR1 SGDLS, CDR2 YYNGEE. V lost 0 bases to trimming and J lost 1 base, with 8 bases between them. Written as DNA, the CDR3 is TGTGCCAGCAGCGTAGCACTCTCTTCCTACAATGAGCAGTTCTTC. This codes for CASSVALSSYNEQFF.

This clone has more than one count but fewer than ten. The chain combines TRBV30 with TRBJ2-1, with 16 bases matching TRBD2. The CDR3 consists of 17 residues. The J segment lost 7 bases and the V segment lost 1 base, leaving 7 bases of the junction unmatched. Per germline, CDR1 GTSNPN and CDR2 SVGIG (reference sequence). The CDR3 spells CAWSAGTSGRALNEQFF. CDR3 nucleotide sequence: TGTGCCTGGAGTGCCGGGACTAGCGGGAGGGCCCTGAATGAGCAGTTCTTC.

V is TRBV30 and J is TRBJ2-6; 10 positions agree with TRBD1. Germline V gives CDR1 GTSNPN, CDR2 SVGIG (reference sequence). This CDR3 comprises 17 residues. V gave up 1 base and J gave up 1 base; unmatched junction bases: 4. The CDR3, as DNA: TGTGCCTGGAGTGGACAGGGGGCGATTTCTGGGGCCAACGTCCTGACTTTC. Encoded protein: CAWSGQGAISGANVLTF.

The chain recombines TRBV7-2 with TRBJ2-7, with TRBD2 matching over 8 bases. J was trimmed by 3 bases and V by 5 bases; bases with no gene match: 9. Germline V gives CDR1 SGHTA, CDR2 FQGNSA. The CDR3 covers 15 residues. The CDR3 loop reads CASSHVERGFYEQYF. CDR3 sequence (DNA): TGTGCCAGCAGCCACGTGGAGCGGGGGTTCTACGAGCAGTACTTC.

The chain employs TRBV7-9 and TRBJ2-5; TRBD2 is a possible D gene (5 bases). The CDR3 is made up of 13 amino acids. The V and J ends lost 7 bases and 2 bases respectively, with 11 bases between them. Germline V gene sequence: CDR1 SEHNR, CDR2 FQNEAQ (reference sequence). Here the CDR3 reads CASTPGGQETQYF. The CDR3 nucleotides are TGTGCCAGCACCCCAGGAGGTCAAGAGACCCAGTACTTC.

This clone was counted a few times. The CDR3 coding sequence is TGTGCCAGCAGTTTTATTTTCGGGACCTACGAGCAGTACTTC. Amino acid sequence: CASSFIFGTYEQYF. V is TRBV28 and J is TRBJ2-7; perhaps TRBD2 as D (5 bases). Germline CDR1 reads MDHEN; CDR2 reads SYDVKM. The CDR3 covers 14 residues. V was pared by 3 bases and J by 2 bases, with 11 bases between.

This clone was found a few times. V and J are TRBV5-1 and TRBJ1-2; no reliable D call. The V gene's germline CDR1 is SGHRS and CDR2 YFSETQ. The CDR3 extends over 13 amino acids. V was shortened by 6 bases and J by 5 bases, with 14 bases between the two germline ends. The CDR3 spells CASKLEDLYGYTF. Written as DNA, the CDR3 is TGCGCCAGCAAGCTGGAGGACCTTTATGGCTACACCTTC.

The chain uses TRBV5-1 and TRBJ2-7, with no clear D. This CDR3 is built from 14 residues. The ends were cut back, 0 bases at V and 1 base at J, with 8 bases in the middle. Germline values: CDR1 SGHRS, CDR2 YFSETQ. CDR3 in amino acids: CASSLVDRSYEQYF. CDR3 coding DNA: TGCGCCAGCAGCTTGGTGGACCGATCCTACGAGCAGTACTTC.